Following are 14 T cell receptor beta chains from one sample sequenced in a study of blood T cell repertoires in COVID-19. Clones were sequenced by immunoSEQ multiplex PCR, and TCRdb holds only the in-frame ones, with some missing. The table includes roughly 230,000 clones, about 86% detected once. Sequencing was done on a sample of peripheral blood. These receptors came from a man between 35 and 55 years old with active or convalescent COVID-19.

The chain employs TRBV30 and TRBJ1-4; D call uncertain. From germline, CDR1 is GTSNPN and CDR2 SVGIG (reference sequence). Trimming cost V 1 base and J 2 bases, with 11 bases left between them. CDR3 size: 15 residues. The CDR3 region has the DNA TGTGCCTGGAGTGATATGGGCGCGACTAATGAAAAACTGTTTTTT. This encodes CAWSDMGATNEKLFF.

CDR3: CASSLTGTGVGQPQHF. CDR3 sequence (DNA): TGTGCCAGCAGTTTAACCGGGACAGGTGTGGGTCAGCCCCAGCATTTT. The rearrangement uses TRBV6-5 and TRBJ1-5, with 8 bases lining up with TRBD1. Unmatched junction bases numbered 11, after V lost 4 bases and J lost 6 bases. CDR1 is MNHEY, CDR2 SVGAGI, per germline. This CDR3 comprises 16 residues.

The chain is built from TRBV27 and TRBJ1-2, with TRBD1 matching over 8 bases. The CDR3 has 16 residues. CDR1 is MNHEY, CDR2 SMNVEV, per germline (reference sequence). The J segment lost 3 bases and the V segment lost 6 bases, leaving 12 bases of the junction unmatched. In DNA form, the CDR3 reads TGTGCCAGCAGACGAATCGGACAGGGTTTCGACTATGGCTACACCTTC. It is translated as CASRRIGQGFDYGYTF.

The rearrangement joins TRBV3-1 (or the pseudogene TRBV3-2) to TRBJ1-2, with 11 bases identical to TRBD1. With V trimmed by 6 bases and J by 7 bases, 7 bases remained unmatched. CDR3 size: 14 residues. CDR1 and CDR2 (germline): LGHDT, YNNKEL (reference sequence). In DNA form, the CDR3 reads TGTGCCAGCAGACCGGACAGGGGGCTGGGTGGCTACACCTTC. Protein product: CASRPDRGLGGYTF.

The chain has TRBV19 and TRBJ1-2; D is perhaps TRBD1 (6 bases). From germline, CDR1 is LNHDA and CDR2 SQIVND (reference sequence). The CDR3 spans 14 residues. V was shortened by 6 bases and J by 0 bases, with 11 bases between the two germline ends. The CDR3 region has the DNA TGTGCCAGTAGGGACAGTCGAGCTAACTATGGCTACACCTTC. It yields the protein CASRDSRANYGYTF.

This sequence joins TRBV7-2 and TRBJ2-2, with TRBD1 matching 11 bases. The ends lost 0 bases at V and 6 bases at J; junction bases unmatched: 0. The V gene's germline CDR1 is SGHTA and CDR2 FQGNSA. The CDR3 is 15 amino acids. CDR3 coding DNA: TGTGCCAGCAGCTTAGCGGGACAGGGGGCCGGGGAGCTGTTTTTT. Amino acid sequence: CASSLAGQGAGELFF.

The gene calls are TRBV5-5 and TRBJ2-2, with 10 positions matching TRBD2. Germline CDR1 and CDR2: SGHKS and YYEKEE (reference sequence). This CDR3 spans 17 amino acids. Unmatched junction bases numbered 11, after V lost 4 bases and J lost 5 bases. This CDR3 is CASSHPSSGSGTGELFF. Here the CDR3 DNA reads TGTGCCAGCAGCCACCCATCTAGCGGGAGCGGTACCGGGGAGCTGTTTTTT.

DNA of the CDR3: TGTGCCAGTAGTATAGATCGAGGGACAGCACAAGAGACCCAGTACTTC. It encodes CASSIDRGTAQETQYF. The V gene is TRBV19, the J gene TRBJ2-5, with 7 bases aligning to TRBD1. Losses at the gene ends were 0 bases for V and 2 bases for J; bases not matched to a gene: 6. The CDR3 is 16 amino acids. Germline CDR1 and CDR2: LNHDA and SQIVND (reference sequence).

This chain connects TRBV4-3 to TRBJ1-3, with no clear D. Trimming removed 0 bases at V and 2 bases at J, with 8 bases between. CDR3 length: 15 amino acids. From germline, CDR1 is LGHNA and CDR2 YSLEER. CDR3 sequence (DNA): TGCGCCAGCAGCCAAGAAAGGCAGGCTGGAAACACCATATATTTT. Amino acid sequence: CASSQERQAGNTIYF.

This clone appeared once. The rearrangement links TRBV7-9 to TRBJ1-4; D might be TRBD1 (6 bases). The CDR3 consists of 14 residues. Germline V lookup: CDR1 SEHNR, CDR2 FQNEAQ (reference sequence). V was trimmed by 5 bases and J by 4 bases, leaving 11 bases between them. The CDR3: CASSHRVNNEKLFF. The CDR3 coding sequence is TGTGCCAGCAGCCACAGGGTCAATAATGAAAAACTGTTTTTT.

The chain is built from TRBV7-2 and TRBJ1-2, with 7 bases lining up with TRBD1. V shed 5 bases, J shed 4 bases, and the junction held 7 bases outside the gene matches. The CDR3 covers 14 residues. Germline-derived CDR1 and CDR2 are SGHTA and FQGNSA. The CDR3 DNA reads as TGTGCCAGCAGCCTAACCGGGACAGCCTATGGCTACACCTTC. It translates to CASSLTGTAYGYTF.

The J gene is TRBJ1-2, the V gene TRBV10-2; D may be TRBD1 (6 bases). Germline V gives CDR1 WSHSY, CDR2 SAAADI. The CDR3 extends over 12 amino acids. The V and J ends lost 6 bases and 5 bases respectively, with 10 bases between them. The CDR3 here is CASRDSRYGYTF. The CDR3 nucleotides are TGCGCCAGCAGGGACAGTCGGTATGGCTACACCTTC.

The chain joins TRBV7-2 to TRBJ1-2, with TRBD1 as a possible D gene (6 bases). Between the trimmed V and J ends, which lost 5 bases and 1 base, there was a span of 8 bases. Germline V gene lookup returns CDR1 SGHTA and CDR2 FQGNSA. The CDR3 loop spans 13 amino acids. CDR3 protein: CASSIQGNYGYTF. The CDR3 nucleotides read TGTGCCAGCAGCATACAGGGTAACTATGGCTACACCTTC.

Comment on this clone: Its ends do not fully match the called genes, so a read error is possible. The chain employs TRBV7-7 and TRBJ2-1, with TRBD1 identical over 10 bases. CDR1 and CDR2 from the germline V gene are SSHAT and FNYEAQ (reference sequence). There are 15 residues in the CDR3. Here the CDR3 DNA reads TGTGCTAGCAGCTTCGGGACAGGGGAGGTAGGAGAGCAGTTCTTC. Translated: CASSFGTGEVGEQFF.